Listed below are T cell receptor beta chains from one sample, sequenced in a study of blood T cell repertoires in COVID-19. Sequenced by immunoSEQ multiplex PCR; TCRdb stores in-frame clones only, minus some. The sample records 360,000 or so clones, around 87% being singletons. Sequences were obtained from peripheral blood. The receptor set was obtained from a man between 18 and 35 years old with active or convalescent COVID-19. The CDR3 runs from the conserved cysteine through the conserved F or W.

TRBV19,CASSISGADQPQHF
TRBV28,CASSFRGTTEAFF
TRBV2,CASRGTGEYGYTF
TRBV24-1,CATSARLNQPQHF
TRBV6-5,CASRPGQLTNEKLFF
TRBV6-1,CASSDLLKAFF
TRBV4-2,CASSQDPTPEPNYGYTF
TRBV28,CASSLATEAFF
TRBV27,CASRTSGSSYEQYF
TRBV27,CASSLGDTTGELFF
TRBV4-1,CASSPRGATAYGYTF
TRBV11-3,CASSLGRDGGAFF
TRBV2,CASRNPRTSERLEQYF
TRBV2,CASSQDTFHLAFF
TRBV4-3,CASSQDLGHPYEQYF
TRBV2,CASRLTGEAFF
TRBV5-8,CASRLRDNQPQHF
TRBV19,CASSARDSPYVDQPQHF
TRBV7-9,CATSDRQSGELFF
TRBV7-2,CASSLDGTGGYEQYF
TRBV5-5,CASSWELRDRAQETQYF
TRBV19,CASKQGLYGYTF
TRBV18,CASSPPGLAGGGRAEQYF
TRBV6-5,CASTGEGNQPQHF
TRBV14,CASSQDLAGGRETQYF
TRBV11-2,CASSHIYPGQGSIYGYTF
TRBV2,CASSQIGGNQPQHF
TRBV5-8,CASSKGQGGTDTQYF
TRBV28,CASTTSTGGPYEQYF
TRBV7-8,CASSTSGSGGLEQYF
TRBV7-2,CASSLQGVGGYTF